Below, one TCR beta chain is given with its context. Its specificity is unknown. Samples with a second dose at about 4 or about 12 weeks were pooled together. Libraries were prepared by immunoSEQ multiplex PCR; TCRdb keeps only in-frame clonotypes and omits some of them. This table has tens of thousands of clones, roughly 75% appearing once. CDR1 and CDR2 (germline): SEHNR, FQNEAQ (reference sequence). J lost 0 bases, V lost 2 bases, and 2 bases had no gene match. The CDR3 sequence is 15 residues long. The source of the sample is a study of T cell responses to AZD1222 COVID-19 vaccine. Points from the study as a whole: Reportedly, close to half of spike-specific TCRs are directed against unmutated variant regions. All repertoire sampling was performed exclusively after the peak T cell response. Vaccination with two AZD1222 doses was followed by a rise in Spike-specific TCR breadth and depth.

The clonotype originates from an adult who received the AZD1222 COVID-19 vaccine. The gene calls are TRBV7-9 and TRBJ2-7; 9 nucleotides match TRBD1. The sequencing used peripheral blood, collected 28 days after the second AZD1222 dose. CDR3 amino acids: CASSLWGQGSYEQYF. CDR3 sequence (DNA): TGTGCCAGCAGCTTATGGGGACAGGGCTCCTACGAGCAGTACTTC.